This T cell receptor beta chain was identified during a study of regulatory T cells in long-lasting Graves disease. Arm-PCR of CDR3 regions with iRepertoire HTBI primers generated TCR beta libraries. TCRdb redid the calling of the multiplex PCR reads with MiXCR, one entry per CDR3 protein. The data hold 400,000 to 500,000 distinct CDR3 sequences, with approximately 15% observed a single time. Deletions cut 10 bases from V and 0 bases from J, with 10 bases between. This CDR3 is 13 amino acids long. Looked up from germline, CDR1 is MNHNS and CDR2 is SASEGT. Time point given: newly diagnosed GD, antithyroid drugs for less than 3 months. The authors made the TCR library using RNA they extracted from PBMCs. With EDTA tubes as the receptacles, 7.5 to 9 milliliters of peripheral blood were drawn. These data were also reused for a study on T cells in Graves' hyperthyroidism and ophthalmopathy. That work adds: Ophthalmopathy was identified by the model a median about seven months ahead of onset.

Here the sequenced sample was peripheral blood mononuclear cells (PBMCs), taken at new diagnosis, from a patient treated with antithyroid drugs. The J gene is TRBJ2-1, the V gene TRBV6-1; D ambiguous. The source is a woman aged 25 to 39 with Graves disease. The CDR3 DNA reads TGTGCCACCGCAGATAGCTCCTACAATGAGCAGTTCTTC. Its translation is CATADSSYNEQFF.